Detailed here is one TCR beta chain. Its matching antigen is unknown. The sample originates from a study of cytomegalovirus exposure and HLA in healthy donors. Study context: Inside one of the first data releases sat about 91 million unique TCRs taken from HLA-typed donors.

Study-wide results and limits: Association with HLA alleles at 0.05 false discovery rate was found for 15,000 to 20,000 TCR beta sequences in a later analysis. The study designated 150 or so TCR beta chains cytomegalovirus-associated.

Donors were nominally healthy when sampled, though unrecorded immune exposures were likely. In the PCR, 60 Vbeta and 13 Jbeta primers were used. Sequencing was performed with immunoSEQ multiplex PCR; in TCRdb, only in-frame clones are kept and a portion is missing. Of more than 80,000 clones listed, more than 60% are singletons. J gave up 2 bases and V 0 bases, and 4 bases lay outside the gene matches. This CDR3 has 16 residues. CDR1 and CDR2 from the germline V gene are SGDLS and YYNGEE. The sequenced sample was PBMCs. The TCR sequence derives from a woman aged 50 to 65 in good health and CMV-seropositive. This chain joins TRBV9 and TRBJ2-3, with 9 bases fitting TRBD2. CDR3 region: CASSVAAGGHTDTQYF. CDR3 DNA: TGTGCCAGCAGCGTAGCGGCGGGGGGGCACACAGATACGCAGTATTTT.